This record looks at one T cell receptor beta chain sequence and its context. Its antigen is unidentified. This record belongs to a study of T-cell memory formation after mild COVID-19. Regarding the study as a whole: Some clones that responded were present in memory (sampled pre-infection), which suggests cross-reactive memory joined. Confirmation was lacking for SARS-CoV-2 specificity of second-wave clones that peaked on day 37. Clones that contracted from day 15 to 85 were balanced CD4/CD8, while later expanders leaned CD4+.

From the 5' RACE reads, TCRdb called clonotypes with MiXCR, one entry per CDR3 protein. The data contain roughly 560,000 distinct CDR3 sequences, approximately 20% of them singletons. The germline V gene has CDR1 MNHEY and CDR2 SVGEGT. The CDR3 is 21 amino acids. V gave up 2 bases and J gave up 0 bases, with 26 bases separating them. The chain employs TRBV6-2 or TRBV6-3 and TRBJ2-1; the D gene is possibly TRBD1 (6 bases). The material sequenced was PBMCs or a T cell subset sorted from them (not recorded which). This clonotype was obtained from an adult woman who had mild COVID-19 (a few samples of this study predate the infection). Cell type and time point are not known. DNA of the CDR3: TGTGCCAGCAGTTACAAGACCCTACCCCACAGGGTTCGCACCTCCTACAATGAGCAGTTCTTC. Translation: CASSYKTLPHRVRTSYNEQFF.